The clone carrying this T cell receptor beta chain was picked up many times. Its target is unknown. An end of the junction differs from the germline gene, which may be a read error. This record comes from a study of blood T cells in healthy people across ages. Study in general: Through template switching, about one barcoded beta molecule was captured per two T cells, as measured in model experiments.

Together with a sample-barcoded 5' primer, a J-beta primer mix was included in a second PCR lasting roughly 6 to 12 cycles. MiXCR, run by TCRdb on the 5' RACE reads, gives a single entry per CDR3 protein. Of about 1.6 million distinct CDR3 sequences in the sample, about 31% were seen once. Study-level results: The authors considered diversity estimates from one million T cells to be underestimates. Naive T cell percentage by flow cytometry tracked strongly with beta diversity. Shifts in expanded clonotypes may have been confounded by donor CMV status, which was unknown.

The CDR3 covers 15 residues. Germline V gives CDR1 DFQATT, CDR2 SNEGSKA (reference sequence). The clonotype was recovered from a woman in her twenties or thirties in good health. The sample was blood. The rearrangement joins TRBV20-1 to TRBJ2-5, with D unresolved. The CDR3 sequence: CSARDGYGYQDTQYF. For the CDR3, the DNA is TGCAGTGCTAGAGACGGGTATGGGTACCAAGATACCCAGTACTTC.